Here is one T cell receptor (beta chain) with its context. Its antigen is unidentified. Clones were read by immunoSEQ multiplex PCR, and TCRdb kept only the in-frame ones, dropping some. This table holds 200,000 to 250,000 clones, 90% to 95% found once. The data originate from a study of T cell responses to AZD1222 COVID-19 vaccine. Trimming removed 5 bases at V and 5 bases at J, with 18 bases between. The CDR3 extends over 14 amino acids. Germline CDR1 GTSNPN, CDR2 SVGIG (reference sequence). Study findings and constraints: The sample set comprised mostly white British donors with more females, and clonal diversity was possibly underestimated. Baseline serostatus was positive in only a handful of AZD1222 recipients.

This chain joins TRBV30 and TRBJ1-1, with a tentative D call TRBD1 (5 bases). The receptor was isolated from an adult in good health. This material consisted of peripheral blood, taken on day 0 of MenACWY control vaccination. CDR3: CAWGTLRGWTEAFF. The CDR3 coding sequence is TGTGCCTGGGGAACTCTGAGGGGCTGGACTGAAGCTTTCTTT. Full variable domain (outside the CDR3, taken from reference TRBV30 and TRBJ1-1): SQTIHQWPATLVQPVGSPLSLECTVEGTSNPNLYWYRQAAGRGLQLLFYSVGIGQISSEVPQNLSASRPQDRQFILSSKKLLLSDSGFYLCAWGTLRGWTEAFFGQGTRLTVV.